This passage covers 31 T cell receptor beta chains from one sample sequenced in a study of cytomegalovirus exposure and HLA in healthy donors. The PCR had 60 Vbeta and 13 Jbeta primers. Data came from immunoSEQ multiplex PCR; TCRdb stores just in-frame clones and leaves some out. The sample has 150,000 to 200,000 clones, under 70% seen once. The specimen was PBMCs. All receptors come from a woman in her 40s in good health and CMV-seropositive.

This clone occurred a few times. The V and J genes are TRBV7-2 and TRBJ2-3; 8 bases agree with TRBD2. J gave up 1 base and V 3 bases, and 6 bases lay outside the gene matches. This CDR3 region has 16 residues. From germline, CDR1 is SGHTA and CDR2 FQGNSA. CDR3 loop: CASSLTTLAGTDTQYF. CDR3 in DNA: TGTGCCAGCAGCTTGACAACACTAGCGGGCACAGATACGCAGTATTTT.

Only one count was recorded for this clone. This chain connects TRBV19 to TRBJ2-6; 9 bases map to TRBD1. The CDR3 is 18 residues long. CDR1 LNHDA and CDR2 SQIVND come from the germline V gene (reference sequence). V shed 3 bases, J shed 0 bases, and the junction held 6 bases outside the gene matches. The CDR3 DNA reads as TGTGCCAGTAGTATCGAAGGACAGGGGAGCTCTGGGGCCAACGTCCTGACTTTC. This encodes CASSIEGQGSSGANVLTF.

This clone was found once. The DNA for the CDR3 is TGCAGCGTTGCGGGACAGATGAACACTGAAGCTTTCTTT. This encodes CSVAGQMNTEAFF. The genes are TRBV29-1 and TRBJ1-1; 7 bases line up with TRBD1. The trim removed 4 bases at V and 0 bases at J, leaving 2 bases unmatched. Germline loops: CDR1 SQVTM, CDR2 ANQGSEA. CDR3 size: 13 residues.

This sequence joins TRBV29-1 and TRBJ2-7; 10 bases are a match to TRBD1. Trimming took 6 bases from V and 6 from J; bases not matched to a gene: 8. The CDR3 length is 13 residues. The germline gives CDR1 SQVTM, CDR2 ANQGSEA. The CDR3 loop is CSVPGQGTGEQYF. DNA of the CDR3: TGCAGCGTACCGGGACAGGGGACGGGCGAGCAGTACTTC.

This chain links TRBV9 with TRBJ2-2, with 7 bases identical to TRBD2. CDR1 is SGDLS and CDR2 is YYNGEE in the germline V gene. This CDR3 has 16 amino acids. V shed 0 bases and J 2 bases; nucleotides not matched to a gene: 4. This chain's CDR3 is CASSVVSAGNTGELFF. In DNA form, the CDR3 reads TGTGCCAGCAGCGTAGTTTCAGCGGGAAACACCGGGGAGCTGTTTTTT.

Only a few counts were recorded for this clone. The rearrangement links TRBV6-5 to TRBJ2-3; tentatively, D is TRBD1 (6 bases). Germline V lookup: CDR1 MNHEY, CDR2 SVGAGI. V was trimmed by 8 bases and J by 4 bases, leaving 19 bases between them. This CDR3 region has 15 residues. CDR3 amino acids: CASARSQGFADTQYF. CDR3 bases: TGTGCCAGCGCGCGTTCACAGGGATTCGCAGATACGCAGTATTTT.

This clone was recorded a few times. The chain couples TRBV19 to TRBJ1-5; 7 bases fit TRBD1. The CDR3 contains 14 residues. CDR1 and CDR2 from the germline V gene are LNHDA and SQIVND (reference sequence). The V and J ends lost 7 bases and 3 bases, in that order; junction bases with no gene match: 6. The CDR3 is CASTQGQFNQPQHF. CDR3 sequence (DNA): TGTGCCAGTACCCAGGGACAGTTCAATCAGCCCCAGCATTTT. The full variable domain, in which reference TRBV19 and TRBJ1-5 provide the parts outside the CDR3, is DGGITQSPKYLFRKEGQNVTLSCEQNLNHDAMYWYRQDPGQGLRLIYYSQIVNDFQKGDIAEGYSVSREKKESFPLTVTSAQKNPTAFYLCASTQGQFNQPQHFGDGTRLSIL.

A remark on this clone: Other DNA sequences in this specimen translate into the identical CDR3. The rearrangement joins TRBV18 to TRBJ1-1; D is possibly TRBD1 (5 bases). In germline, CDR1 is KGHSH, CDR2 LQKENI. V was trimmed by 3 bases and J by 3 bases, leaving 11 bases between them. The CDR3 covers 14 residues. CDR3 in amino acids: CASSPGGGDTEAFF. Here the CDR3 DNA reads TGTGCCAGCTCACCGGGTGGGGGGGACACTGAAGCTTTCTTT.

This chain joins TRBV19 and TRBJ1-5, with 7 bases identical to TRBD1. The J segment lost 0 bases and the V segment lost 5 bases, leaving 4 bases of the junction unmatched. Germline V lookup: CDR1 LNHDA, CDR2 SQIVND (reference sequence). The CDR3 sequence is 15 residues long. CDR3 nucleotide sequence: TGTGCCAGTAGTTGGGACAGAAATAGCAATCAGCCCCAGCATTTT. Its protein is CASSWDRNSNQPQHF.

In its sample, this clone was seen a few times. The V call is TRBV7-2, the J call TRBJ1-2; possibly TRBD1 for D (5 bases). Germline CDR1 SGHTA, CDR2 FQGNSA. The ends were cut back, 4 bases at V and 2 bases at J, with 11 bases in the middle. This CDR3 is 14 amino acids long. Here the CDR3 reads CASSSGNLNYGYTF. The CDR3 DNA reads TGTGCCAGCAGCTCAGGGAATTTGAACTATGGCTACACCTTC.

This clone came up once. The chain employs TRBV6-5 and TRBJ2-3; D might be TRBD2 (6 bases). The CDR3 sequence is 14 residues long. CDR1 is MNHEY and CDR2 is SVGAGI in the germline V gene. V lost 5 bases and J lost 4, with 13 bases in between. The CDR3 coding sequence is TGTGCCAGCAGTACATTCCGGGACTCAGATACGCAGTATTTT. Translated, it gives CASSTFRDSDTQYF.

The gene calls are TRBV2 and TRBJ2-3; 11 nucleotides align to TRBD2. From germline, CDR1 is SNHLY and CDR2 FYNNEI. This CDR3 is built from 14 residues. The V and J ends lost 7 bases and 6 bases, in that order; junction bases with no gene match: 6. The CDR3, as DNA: TGTGCCAGCAAAGGACTAGCGGGCCCCGATACGCAGTATTTT. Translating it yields CASKGLAGPDTQYF.

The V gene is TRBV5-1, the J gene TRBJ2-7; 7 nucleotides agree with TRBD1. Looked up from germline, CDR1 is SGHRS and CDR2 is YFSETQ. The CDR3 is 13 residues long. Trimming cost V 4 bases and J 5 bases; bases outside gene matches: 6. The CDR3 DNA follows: TGCGCCAGCAGCGTACAGGGGACCAACGAGCAGTACTTC. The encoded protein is CASSVQGTNEQYF.

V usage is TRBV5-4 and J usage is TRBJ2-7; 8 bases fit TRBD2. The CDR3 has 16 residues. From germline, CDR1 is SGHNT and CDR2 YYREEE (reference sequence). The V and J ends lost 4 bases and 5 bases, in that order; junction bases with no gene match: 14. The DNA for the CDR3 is TGTGCCAGCAGCACATCAGGGAGCGGGAGACCCCACGAGCAGTACTTC. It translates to CASSTSGSGRPHEQYF.

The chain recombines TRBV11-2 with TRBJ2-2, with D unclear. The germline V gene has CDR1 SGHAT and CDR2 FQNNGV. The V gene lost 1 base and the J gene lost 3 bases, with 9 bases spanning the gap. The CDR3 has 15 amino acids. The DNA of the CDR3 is TGTGCCAGCAGCTTAGGGCTAGTACACACCGGGGAGCTGTTTTTT. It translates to CASSLGLVHTGELFF.

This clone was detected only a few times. The CDR3 here is CASSSGQADYGYTF. CDR3 in DNA: TGTGCCAGCAGTTCCGGACAGGCCGACTATGGCTACACCTTC. The gene calls are TRBV6-5 and TRBJ1-2; 7 nucleotides agree with TRBD1. This CDR3 comprises 14 residues. Trimming at V came to 4 bases and at J to 3 bases, leaving 5 bases not matched to a gene. Germline CDR1 and CDR2: MNHEY and SVGAGI.

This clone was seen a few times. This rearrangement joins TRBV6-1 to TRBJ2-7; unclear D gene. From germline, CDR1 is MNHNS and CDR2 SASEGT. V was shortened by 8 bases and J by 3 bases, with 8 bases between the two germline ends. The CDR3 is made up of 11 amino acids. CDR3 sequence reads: CASLLLYEQYF. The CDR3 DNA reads TGTGCCAGCCTCCTACTCTACGAGCAGTACTTC.

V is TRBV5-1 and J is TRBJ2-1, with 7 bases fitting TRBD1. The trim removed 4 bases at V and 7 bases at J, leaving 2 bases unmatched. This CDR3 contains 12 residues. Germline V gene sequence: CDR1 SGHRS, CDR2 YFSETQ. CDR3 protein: CASSPGGNEQFF. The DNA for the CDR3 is TGCGCCAGCAGCCCAGGGGGTAATGAGCAGTTCTTC.

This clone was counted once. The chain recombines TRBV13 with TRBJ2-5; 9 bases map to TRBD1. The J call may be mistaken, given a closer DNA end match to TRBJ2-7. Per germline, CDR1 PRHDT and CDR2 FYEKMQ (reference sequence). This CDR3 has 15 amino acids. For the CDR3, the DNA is TGTGCCAGCAGCGGTAACAGGGGGCTGGCCTACGAGCAGTACTTC. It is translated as CASSGNRGLAYEQYF.

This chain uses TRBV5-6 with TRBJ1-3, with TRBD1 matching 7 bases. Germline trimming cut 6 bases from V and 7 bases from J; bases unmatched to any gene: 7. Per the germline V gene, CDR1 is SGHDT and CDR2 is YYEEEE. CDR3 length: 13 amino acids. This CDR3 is CASTKADRNTIYF. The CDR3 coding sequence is TGTGCCAGCACCAAGGCGGACAGGAACACCATATATTTT.

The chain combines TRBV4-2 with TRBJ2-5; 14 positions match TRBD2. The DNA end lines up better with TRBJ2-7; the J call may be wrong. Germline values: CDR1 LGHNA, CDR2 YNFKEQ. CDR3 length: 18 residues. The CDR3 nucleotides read TGTGCCAGCAGCCAAGAGACTAGCGGGGGGGCAAACTCCTACGAGCAGTACTTC. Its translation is CASSQETSGGANSYEQYF.

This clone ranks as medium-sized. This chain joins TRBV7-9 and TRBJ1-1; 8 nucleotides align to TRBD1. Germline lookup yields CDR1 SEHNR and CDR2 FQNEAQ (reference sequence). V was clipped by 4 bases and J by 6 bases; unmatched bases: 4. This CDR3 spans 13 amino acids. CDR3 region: CASSSQGGSEAFF. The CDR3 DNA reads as TGTGCCAGCAGCTCACAGGGGGGATCTGAAGCTTTCTTT.

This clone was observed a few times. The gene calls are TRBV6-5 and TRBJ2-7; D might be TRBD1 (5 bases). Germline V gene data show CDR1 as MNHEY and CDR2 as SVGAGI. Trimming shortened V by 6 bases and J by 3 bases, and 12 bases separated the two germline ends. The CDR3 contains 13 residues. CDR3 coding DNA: TGTGCCAGCAGCCTCACAGGACGCTACGAGCAGTACTTC. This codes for CASSLTGRYEQYF.

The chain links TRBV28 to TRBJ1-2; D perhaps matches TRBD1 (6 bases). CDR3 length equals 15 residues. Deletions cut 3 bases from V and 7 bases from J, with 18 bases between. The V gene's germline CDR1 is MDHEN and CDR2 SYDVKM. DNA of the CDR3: TGTGCCAGCAGTTTCCGCCGGCGGCAGGGGTCTGGCTACACCTTC. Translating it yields CASSFRRRQGSGYTF.

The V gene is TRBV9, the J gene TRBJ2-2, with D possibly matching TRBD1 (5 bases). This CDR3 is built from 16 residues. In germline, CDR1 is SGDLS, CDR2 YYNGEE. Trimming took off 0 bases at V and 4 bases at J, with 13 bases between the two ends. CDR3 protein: CASSVGGGFSTGELFF. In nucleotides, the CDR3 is TGTGCCAGCAGCGTAGGGGGCGGATTTTCCACCGGGGAGCTGTTTTTT.

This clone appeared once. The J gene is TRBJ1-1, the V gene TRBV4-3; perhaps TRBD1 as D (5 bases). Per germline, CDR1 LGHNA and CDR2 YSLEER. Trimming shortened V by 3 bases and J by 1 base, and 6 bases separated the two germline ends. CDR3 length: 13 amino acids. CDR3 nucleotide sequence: TGCGCCAGCAGCCACAGGGAGAACACTGAAGCTTTCTTT. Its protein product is CASSHRENTEAFF.

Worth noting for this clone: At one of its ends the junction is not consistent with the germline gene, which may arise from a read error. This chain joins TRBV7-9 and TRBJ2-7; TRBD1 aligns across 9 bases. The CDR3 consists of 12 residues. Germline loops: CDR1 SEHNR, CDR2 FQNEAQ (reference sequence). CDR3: CSSSLTGGEQYF. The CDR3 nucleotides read TGTTCCAGCAGCTTGACAGGGGGCGAGCAGTACTTC.

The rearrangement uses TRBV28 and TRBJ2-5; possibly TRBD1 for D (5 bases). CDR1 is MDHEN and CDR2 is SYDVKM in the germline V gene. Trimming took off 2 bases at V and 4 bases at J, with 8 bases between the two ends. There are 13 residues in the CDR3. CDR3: CASSLGAGETQYF. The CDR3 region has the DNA TGTGCCAGCAGTTTAGGGGCTGGAGAGACCCAGTACTTC.

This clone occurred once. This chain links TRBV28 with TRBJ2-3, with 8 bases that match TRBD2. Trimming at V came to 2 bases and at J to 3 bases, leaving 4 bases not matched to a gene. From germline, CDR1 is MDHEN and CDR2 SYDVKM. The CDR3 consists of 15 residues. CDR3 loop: CASSLGSGMTDTQYF. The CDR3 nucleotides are TGTGCCAGCAGTTTAGGTAGCGGGATGACAGATACGCAGTATTTT.

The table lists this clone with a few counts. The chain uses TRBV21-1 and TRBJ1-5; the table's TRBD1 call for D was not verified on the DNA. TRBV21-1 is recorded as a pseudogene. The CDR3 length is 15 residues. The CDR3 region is CASSKVGDRGQPQHF. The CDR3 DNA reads TGTGCCAGCAGCAAAGTGGGGGACAGGGGTCAGCCCCAGCATTTT.

The DNA of the CDR3 is TGTGCCAGCAGCGCGGGAGGGCCTGGGGCCAACGTCCTGACTTTC. Protein: CASSAGGPGANVLTF. The chain uses TRBV6-5 and TRBJ2-6, with 9 bases that match TRBD2. The CDR3 consists of 15 residues. CDR1 and CDR2 (germline): MNHEY, SVGAGI. The trim removed 6 bases at V and 2 bases at J, leaving 2 bases unmatched.